A single sample is the source of the 4 T cell receptor beta chains below, sequenced in a study of Graves' ophthalmopathy and Graves' hyperthyroidism (dated by TCRdb to 2017 to 2018). Sequencer: Illumina HiSeq 2000. For repertoire sequencing, TCR beta CDR3 regions were amplified from RNA transcripts. HTBI primers and the Qiagen OneStep RT-PCR kit were used in a first-round RT-PCR, which was followed by a second-round multiplex PCR, size selection and purification. Starting from the raw public reads, TCRdb applied fastp trimming at Q25, assembled clones with MiXCR and retained in-frame beta chains. A single entry per CDR3 protein holds the most common genes and DNA from its merged rows. The sample table contains 900,000 to 1,200,000 distinct CDR3 sequences; only one count was recorded for 35% to 40% of them. Of the sample, approximately 10% is held by the ten largest clones. Sequencing input: peripheral blood or thyroid tissue (not recorded which). These receptors all stem from an adult man with Graves' hyperthyroidism.

This clonotype was observed a single time. V is TRBV20-1 and J is TRBJ2-2, with D possibly being TRBD2 (6 bases). Trimming shortened V by 3 bases and J by 1 base, and 12 bases separated the two germline ends. Looked up from germline, CDR1 is DFQATT and CDR2 is SNEGSKA (reference sequence). This CDR3 spans 15 amino acids. The CDR3 nucleotides read TGCAGTGCTAGCGACGAGGGAGGGAACACCGGGGAGCTGTTTTTT. Protein product: CSASDEGGNTGELFF.

Details on this clonotype: This may arise from a read error, as a much more abundant clone is one base away. This chain joins TRBV5-4 and TRBJ1-2, with a possible D match to TRBD1 (6 bases). V was pared by 6 bases and J by 4 bases, with 22 bases between. CDR1 and CDR2 from the germline V gene are SGHNT and YYREEE (reference sequence). This CDR3 is built from 16 residues. CDR3 sequence reads: CASIPEAGQRSYGYTF. In DNA form, the CDR3 reads TGTGCCAGCATCCCGGAGGCAGGACAGAGATCCTATGGCTACACCTTC.

This clonotype was detected only a few times. The rearrangement joins TRBV15 to TRBJ2-5; the match to TRBD1 covers 7 bases. V dropped 2 bases and J dropped 7; count of bases not matched to a gene: 1. The germline V gene has CDR1 LNHNV and CDR2 YYDKDF (reference sequence). The CDR3 consists of 12 residues. CDR3 DNA sequence: TGTGCCACCAGCAGAACAGGGGTGACCCAGTACTTC. Translated, it gives CATSRTGVTQYF.

This clonotype was detected once. A clone one base away is much larger, so this may be a read error. The final CDR3 position lacks the conserved phenylalanine or tryptophan, pointing to a likely read error. The chain has TRBV7-8 and TRBJ1-5; 7 bases map to TRBD1. CDR1 and CDR2 from the germline V gene are SGHVS and FQNEAQ. Unmatched junction bases numbered 15, after V lost 5 bases and J lost 5 bases. This CDR3 has 17 residues. The CDR3 nucleotides read TGTGCCAGCAGCGTACGACAGGGTCGGGCATTGGATCAGCCCCAGCATCTT. It translates to CASSVRQGRALDQPQHL.